Reported below is one T cell receptor (beta chain). Its target is unknown. V was pared by 0 bases and J by 6 bases, with 12 bases between. The CDR3 extends over 14 amino acids. Per the germline V gene, CDR1 is SGHNT and CDR2 is YYREEE (reference sequence). The data belong to a study of high-grade serous ovarian cancer treatment subgroups. Looking at the study overall: On average, around 15,000 reads and 6,500 to 8,000 unique TCR beta rearrangements were obtained per sample. Notes on the study in general: Same-patient tumor repertoires overlapped at roughly 0.095 to 0.85; different patients barely overlapped. Spatial context was lost because tumors were sequenced in bulk. TCR relatedness rose with neoantigen level and trended with mutation load.

Using immunoSEQ multiplex PCR, the repertoire was profiled, and TCRdb retains in-frame clones only, with some absent. The table has some 5,300 clones, 60% to 85% seen once; the top ten hold roughly 9%. The tumor samples were collected prior to definitive surgery or chemotherapy. The receptor was derived from a human donor with high-grade serous ovarian cancer. Sequenced sample: tumor tissue. The V and J genes are TRBV5-4 and TRBJ1-1; TRBD1 is a possible D gene (6 bases). CDR3 bases: TGTGCCAGCAGCTTGGCAGGGGCTCTCGCTGAAGCTTTCTTT. As protein: CASSLAGALAEAFF.